Shown below are 15 T cell receptor beta chains from a single sample sequenced in a study of T cell clonality in common variable immunodeficiency (dated by TCRdb to the mid-2010s). Study-wide conclusions, independent of this receptor: Reportedly, TCRbeta sequences from CVID had fewer deletions and N-nucleotide insertions, and highly modified clones with 13 or more V deletions were absent from CVID.

Library creation used the immunoSEQ multiplex PCR assay. TCRdb took over this immuneACCESS table, retaining in-frame rearrangements with V and J assigned. Such tables are incomplete; in checked studies, under half of the missing clones stem from an unresolved V gene, and the remainder is unexplained. The sample comprises over 30,000 clones, and every one was counted more than once. 6.1% of the sample comes from the top ten. The antigens these receptors bind are not known. The sequenced material came from peripheral blood mononuclear cells. The receptors stem from a human donor with common variable immunodeficiency.

In its sample, this clone was seen many times. The read finishes 3 residues shy of the CDR3 end, and the germline J gene is used to complete it. The rearrangement joins TRBV10-3 to TRBJ2-3; a weak D match, TRBD2 (5 bases). The V and J ends lost 4 bases and 8 bases respectively, with 7 bases between them. The CDR3 has 11 residues. Germline CDR1 is ENHRY and CDR2 is SYGVKD. The CDR3 is CAISGAGTQYF. CDR3 bases read: TGTGCCATCAGTGGGGCGGGTACG.

This clone was counted at least ten times. The read terminates 3 residues before the CDR3 end, so the remaining end is supplied by the germline J gene. The chain is built from TRBV7-6 and TRBJ1-2; perhaps TRBD1 as D (6 bases). The germline gives CDR1 SGHVS, CDR2 FNYEAQ. This CDR3 spans 15 amino acids. Partial CDR3 DNA: TGTGCCAGCAGCCCCGGGACACCCGCAACGAGCGGC. Protein product: CASSPGTPATSG. In full, the CDR3 is CASSPGTPATSGYTF.

A word on this clone: The CDR3 is cut off 3 residues early in the read; its end comes from the germline J gene. The chain couples TRBV19 to TRBJ1-6; TRBD1 might be the D (6 bases). Trimming removed 4 bases from V and 5 bases from J, with 6 bases in between. This CDR3 comprises 13 residues. Looked up from germline, CDR1 is LNHDA and CDR2 is SQIVND (reference sequence). This CDR3 is CASSRTDNSPLHF. CDR3 DNA (partial): TGTGCCAGTAGTAGGACAGATAATTCACCC.

This clone was detected ten times or more. Coverage ceases 3 residues before the CDR3 finishes, and the germline J gene fills in the end. V gene TRBV30 combines with J gene TRBJ2-3, with 10 bases lining up with TRBD2. CDR3 length: 14 residues. The germline CDR1 and CDR2 sequences are GTSNPN and SVGIG (reference sequence). Unmatched junction bases numbered 1, after V lost 3 bases and J lost 1 base. The CDR3 bases that were read are TGTGCCTGGAGGCTAGCGGGGGGCACAGATACG. Its protein is CAWRLAGGTDT. The CDR3, in full, reads CAWRLAGGTDTQYF.

Note on this clone: The CDR3 end lies 3 residues beyond the end of the read and is filled in from the germline J gene. The rearrangement uses TRBV19 and TRBJ2-3, with D possibly being TRBD1 (7 bases). The V gene's germline CDR1 is LNHDA and CDR2 SQIVND (reference sequence). The ends were cut back, 1 base at V and 0 bases at J, with 20 bases in the middle. This CDR3 is 19 amino acids long. CDR3 bases read: TGTGCCAGTAGTATAGGGGCTGGCGGAGGGGGCTGGAGCACAGATACG. Its protein is CASSIGAGGGGWSTDT. The CDR3 reads in full as CASSIGAGGGGWSTDTQYF. Full variable domain (outside the CDR3, taken from reference TRBV19 and TRBJ2-3): DGGITQSPKYLFRKEGQNVTLSCEQNLNHDAMYWYRQDPGQGLRLIYYSQIVNDFQKGDIAEGYSVSREKKESFPLTVTSAQKNPTAFYLCASSIGAGGGGWSTDTQYFGPGTRLTVL.

This clone has at least ten counts. The CDR3 end is not reached by the read, which stops 3 residues before it; the germline J gene fills it in. The chain combines TRBV18 with TRBJ2-2, with D tentatively TRBD1 or TRBD2 (5 bases each). The V end lost 4 bases, the J end lost 1 base, and 19 bases lay between the germline ends. Germline loops: CDR1 KGHSH, CDR2 LQKENI. CDR3 length: 18 amino acids. The CDR3 protein is CASSLRRGASGNTGELFF. The CDR3 bases that were read are TGTGCCAGCTCACTCCGACGAGGGGCATCGGGGAACACCGGGGAG.

This clone occurred a few times. The read stops 3 residues short of the end of the CDR3; the missing end is completed from the germline J gene. V and J are TRBV19 and TRBJ1-5; D is unclear. The V end was cut by 3 bases, the J end by 4 bases, with 7 bases between. The CDR3 covers 13 residues. Germline V CDR1 and CDR2: LNHDA, SQIVND (reference sequence). The CDR3 here is CASSIKGNQPQHF. The sequenced CDR3 bases are TGTGCCAGTAGTATTAAAGGGAATCAGCCC. The full variable domain, in which reference TRBV19 and TRBJ1-5 provide the parts outside the CDR3, is DGGITQSPKYLFRKEGQNVTLSCEQNLNHDAMYWYRQDPGQGLRLIYYSQIVNDFQKGDIAEGYSVSREKKESFPLTVTSAQKNPTAFYLCASSIKGNQPQHFGDGTRLSIL.

A few counts support this clone. The read gets to within 3 residues of the CDR3 end, and the germline J gene fills in the rest. The V and J genes are TRBV2 and TRBJ2-1, with D possibly matching TRBD1 (6 bases). Trimming left V 4 bases short and J 0 bases short, with 19 bases between. This CDR3 has 18 amino acids. Germline assignment: CDR1 SNHLY and CDR2 FYNNEI. The CDR3 loop reads CASSAPRGYPSSYNEQFF. Incomplete CDR3 DNA: TGTGCCAGCAGTGCTCCGAGGGGGTACCCAAGCTCCTACAATGAG.

This clone was recorded many times. Read data end 3 residues before the CDR3 end; the end is taken from the germline J gene. The chain uses TRBV20-1 and TRBJ2-4, with TRBD1 matching over 8 bases. V lost 4 bases to trimming and J lost 8 bases; unmatched junction nucleotides: 7. The CDR3 consists of 13 residues. CDR1 DFQATT and CDR2 SNEGSKA come from the germline V gene (reference sequence). Incomplete CDR3 DNA: TGCAGTGCTACCAGGCAGGGGGCGGACATT. This translates into CSATRQGADI. The entire CDR3 sequence reads CSATRQGADIQYF.

There are many counts of this clone. The sequenced fragment ends 3 residues before the CDR3 boundary, so the rest is inferred from the germline J gene. The chain combines TRBV7-9 with TRBJ2-1; the match to TRBD2 covers 10 bases. V shed 8 bases, J shed 7 bases, and the junction held 5 bases outside the gene matches. Germline assignment: CDR1 SEHNR and CDR2 FQNEAQ (reference sequence). There are 13 residues in the CDR3. CDR3 amino acids: CASGASGGNEQFF. CDR3 DNA, as far as it was read: TGTGCCAGCGGGGCTAGCGGGGGAAATGAG.

This clone was seen a handful of times. The CDR3 goes on 3 residues after the read ends, and that part is filled in from the germline J gene. The genes are TRBV11-3 and TRBJ2-1; 7 bases agree with TRBD1. The CDR3 contains 14 residues. J gave up 5 bases and V 5 bases, and 6 bases lay outside the gene matches. Germline CDR1 is SGHNT and CDR2 is YENEEA. Here the CDR3 reads CASSPGTVDNEQFF. The sequenced part of the CDR3 DNA is TGTGCCAGCAGCCCCGGGACAGTAGACAATGAG.

This clone was counted only a few times. The CDR3 end is not reached by the read, which stops 3 residues before it; the germline J gene fills it in. Other nucleotide sequences in the sample specify the same CDR3. The rearrangement joins TRBV18 to TRBJ2-1, with no clear D. The CDR3 contains 13 residues. V was pared by 2 bases and J by 8 bases, with 10 bases between. CDR1 and CDR2 (germline): KGHSH, LQKENI. This chain's CDR3 is CASSPEIADEQFF. Partial CDR3 DNA: TGTGCCAGCTCACCAGAGATAGCTGATGAG. Together with reference TRBV18 and TRBJ2-1, the CDR3 gives the full variable domain: NAGVMQNPRHLVRRRGQEARLRCSPMKGHSHVYWYRQLPEEGLKFMVYLQKENIIDESGMPKERFSAEFPKEGPSILRIQQVVRGDSAAYFCASSPEIADEQFFGPGTRLTVL.

This clone appeared a few times. The read ends 3 residues shy of where the CDR3 ends; the end is completed using the germline J gene. The genes are TRBV5-1 and TRBJ2-1; 11 nucleotides agree with TRBD1. J was trimmed by 8 bases and V by 4 bases; bases with no gene match: 8. This CDR3 is 15 amino acids long. CDR1 SGHRS and CDR2 YFSETQ come from the germline V gene. CDR3 amino acids: CASSGRDRGGYEQFF. The covered CDR3 bases are TGCGCCAGCAGCGGCCGGGACAGGGGGGGGTATGAG.

Turning to this clone: The read halts 3 residues ahead of the CDR3 end, with the missing end drawn from the germline J gene. This chain joins TRBV18 and TRBJ1-6; TRBD1 matches 10 bases. Germline loops: CDR1 KGHSH, CDR2 LQKENI. V lost 3 bases, J lost 10 bases, and 18 bases stayed unmatched. This CDR3 region has 19 residues. Incomplete CDR3 DNA: TGTGCCAGCTCACCCTCGGGGCGGTTCGGGACAGGGGAAAAGTCACCC. Its protein product is CASSPSGRFGTGEKSP. The whole CDR3 protein is CASSPSGRFGTGEKSPLHF.

This clone was counted many times. CDR3 region: CASSLVGQGGHEQYF. CDR3 bases read: TGTGCCAGCAGCTTAGTGGGACAGGGAGGCCACGAG. This chain connects TRBV7-3 to TRBJ2-7, with TRBD1 matching over 9 bases. The CDR3 end is not reached by the read, which stops 3 residues before it; the germline J gene fills it in. Germline loops: CDR1 SGHTA, CDR2 FQGTGA. J lost 5 bases, V lost 2 bases, and 7 bases had no gene match. This CDR3 has 15 residues.